The rows below give T cell receptor beta chains drawn from one sample of a study of blood T cell repertoires in COVID-19. Using immunoSEQ multiplex PCR, the repertoire was profiled, and TCRdb retains in-frame clones only, with some absent. The sample carries fewer than 350,000 clones, roughly 89% recorded once. Sequenced material: peripheral blood. These receptors were collected from a middle-aged man with acute or convalescent COVID-19. The CDR3 runs from the conserved cysteine through the conserved F or W. Fields, in order: D gene, J gene, V gene, clone size, CDR3 protein, CDR3 DNA. D genes are given only for firm matches. Only part of the rows carry a size: once, few, many, or a class if the clone is expanded.

>NA|TRBJ1-2|TRBV4-2|NA
CASSQFSGYGYTF
TGTGCCAGCAGCCAATTTTCAGGGTATGGCTACACCTTC
>NA|TRBJ2-3|TRBV2|NA
CASMRQNTDTQYF
TGTGCCAGCATGCGGCAGAACACAGATACGCAGTATTTT
>NA|TRBJ2-3|TRBV30|NA
CAWSAKRTSTDTQYF
TGTGCCTGGAGTGCCAAGCGGACTAGCACAGATACGCAGTATTTT
>TRBD1|TRBJ2-5|TRBV5-1|NA
CASSPAGQGAEETQYF
TGCGCCAGCAGCCCCGCGGGACAGGGGGCGGAGGAGACCCAGTACTTC
>TRBD1|TRBJ1-1|TRBV5-6|NA
CASSLVGTGAIGAFF
TGTGCCAGCAGCTTGGTTGGGACAGGGGCAATCGGAGCTTTCTTT
>TRBD1|TRBJ2-4|TRBV5-1|NA
CASSLGQGKNIQYF
TGCGCCAGCAGCTTAGGACAGGGAAAAAACATTCAGTACTTC
>NA|TRBJ2-3|TRBV19|once
CASSMSGFLTDTQYF
TGTGCCAGTAGTATGTCGGGTTTTCTCACAGATACGCAGTATTTT
>TRBD2|TRBJ2-2|TRBV2|NA
CASRGLSGGTGELFF
TGTGCCAGCCGGGGATTAAGCGGGGGGACCGGGGAGCTGTTTTTT
>NA|TRBJ2-1|TRBV3-1/TRBV3-2|NA
CASSFREREQFF
TGTGCCAGCAGTTTCAGGGAACGTGAGCAGTTCTTC
>NA|TRBJ1-2|TRBV6-5|NA
CASSPYQGSNYGYTF
TGTGCCAGCAGTCCATATCAGGGGAGTAACTATGGCTACACCTTC
>NA|TRBJ1-1|TRBV4-1|NA
CASSQGTLDTEAFF
TGCGCCAGCAGCCAAGGAACCTTAGACACTGAAGCTTTCTTT
>NA|TRBJ2-7|TRBV11-2|NA
CASSLTGNSYEQYF
TGTGCCAGCAGCTTAACCGGGAACTCCTACGAGCAGTACTTC
>TRBD1|TRBJ1-5|TRBV2|NA
CASSVRGQGAYSNQPQHF
TGTGCCAGCAGTGTGAGGGGACAGGGGGCTTATAGCAATCAGCCCCAGCATTTT
>NA|TRBJ1-1|TRBV12-3/TRBV12-4|few
CASSPQGTEAFF
TGTGCCAGCAGTCCCCAGGGCACTGAAGCTTTCTTT
>NA|TRBJ2-1|TRBV14|NA
CASSPLAGAYNEQFF
TGTGCCAGCAGCCCCTTGGCGGGGGCGTACAATGAGCAGTTCTTC
>NA|TRBJ1-5|TRBV5-1|NA
CASSLAAGGNQPQHF
TGCGCCAGCAGCTTGGCGGCAGGCGGCAATCAGCCCCAGCATTTT
>NA|TRBJ1-1|TRBV18|NA
CASSPGTYTEAFF
TGTGCCAGCTCACCCGGGACATACACTGAAGCTTTCTTT